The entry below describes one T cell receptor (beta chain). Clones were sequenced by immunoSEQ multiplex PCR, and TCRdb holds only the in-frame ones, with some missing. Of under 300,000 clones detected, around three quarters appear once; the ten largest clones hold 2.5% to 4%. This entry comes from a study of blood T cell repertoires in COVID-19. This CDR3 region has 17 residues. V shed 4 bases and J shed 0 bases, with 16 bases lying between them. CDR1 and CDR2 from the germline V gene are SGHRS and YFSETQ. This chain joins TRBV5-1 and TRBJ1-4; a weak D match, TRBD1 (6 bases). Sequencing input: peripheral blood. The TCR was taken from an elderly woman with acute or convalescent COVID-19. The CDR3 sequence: CASSPGQTAATNEKLFF. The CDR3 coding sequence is TGCGCCAGCAGCCCCGGACAGACCGCAGCAACTAATGAAAAACTGTTTTTT.